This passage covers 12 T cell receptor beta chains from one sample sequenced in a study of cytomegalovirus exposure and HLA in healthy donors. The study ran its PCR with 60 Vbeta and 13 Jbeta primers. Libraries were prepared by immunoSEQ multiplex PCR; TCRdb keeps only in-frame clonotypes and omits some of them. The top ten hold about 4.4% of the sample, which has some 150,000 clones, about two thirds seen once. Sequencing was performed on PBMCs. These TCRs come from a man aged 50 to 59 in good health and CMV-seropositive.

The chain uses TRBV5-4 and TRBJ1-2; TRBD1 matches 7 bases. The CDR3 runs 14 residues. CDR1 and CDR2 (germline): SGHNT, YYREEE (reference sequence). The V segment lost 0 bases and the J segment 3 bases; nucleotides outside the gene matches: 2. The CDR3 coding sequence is TGTGCCAGCAGCTTGGGGGGGACAGACTATGGCTACACCTTC. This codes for CASSLGGTDYGYTF.

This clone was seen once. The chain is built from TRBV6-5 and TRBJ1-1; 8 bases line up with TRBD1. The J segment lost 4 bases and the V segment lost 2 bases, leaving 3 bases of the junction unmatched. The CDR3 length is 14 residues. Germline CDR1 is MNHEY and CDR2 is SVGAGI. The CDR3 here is CASSYRTGSTEAFF. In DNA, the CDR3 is TGTGCCAGCAGTTACCGGACAGGGTCCACTGAAGCTTTCTTT.

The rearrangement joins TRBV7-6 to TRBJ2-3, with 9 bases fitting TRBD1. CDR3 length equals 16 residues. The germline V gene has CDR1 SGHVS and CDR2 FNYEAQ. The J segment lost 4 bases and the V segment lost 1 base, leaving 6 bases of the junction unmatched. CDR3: CASSLGGTGKADTQYF. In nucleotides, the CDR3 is TGTGCCAGCAGCTTAGGGGGGACAGGGAAGGCAGATACGCAGTATTTT. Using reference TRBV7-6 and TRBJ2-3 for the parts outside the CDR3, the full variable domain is GAGVSQSPRYKVTKRGQDVALRCDPISGHVSLYWYRQALGQGPEFLTYFNYEAQQDKSGLPNDRFSAERPEGSISTLTIQRTEQRDSAMYRCASSLGGTGKADTQYFGPGTRLTVL.

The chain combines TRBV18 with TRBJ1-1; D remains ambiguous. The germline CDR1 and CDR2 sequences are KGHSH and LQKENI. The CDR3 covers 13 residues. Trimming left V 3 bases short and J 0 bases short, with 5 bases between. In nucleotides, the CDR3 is TGTGCCAGCTCACCGAACTTGAACACTGAAGCTTTCTTT. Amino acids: CASSPNLNTEAFF.

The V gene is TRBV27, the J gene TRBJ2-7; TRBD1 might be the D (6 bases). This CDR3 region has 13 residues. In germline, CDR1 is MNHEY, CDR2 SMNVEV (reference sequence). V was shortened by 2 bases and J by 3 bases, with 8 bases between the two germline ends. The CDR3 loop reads CASSLLQGYEQYF. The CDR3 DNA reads TGTGCCAGCAGTTTACTACAGGGCTACGAGCAGTACTTC.

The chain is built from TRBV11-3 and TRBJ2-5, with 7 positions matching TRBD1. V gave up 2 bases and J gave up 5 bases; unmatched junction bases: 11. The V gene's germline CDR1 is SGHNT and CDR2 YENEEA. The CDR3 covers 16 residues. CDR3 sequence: CASSLSLQGSGETQYF. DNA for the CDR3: TGTGCCAGCAGCTTATCTCTACAGGGGTCGGGGGAGACCCAGTACTTC.

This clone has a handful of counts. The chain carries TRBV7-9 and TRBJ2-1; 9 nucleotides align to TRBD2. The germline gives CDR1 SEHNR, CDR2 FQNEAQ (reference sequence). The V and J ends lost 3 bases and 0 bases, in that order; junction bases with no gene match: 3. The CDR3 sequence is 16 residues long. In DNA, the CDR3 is TGTGCCAGCAGCTTCTTTAGCGGGGGCTCCTACAATGAGCAGTTCTTC. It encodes CASSFFSGGSYNEQFF.

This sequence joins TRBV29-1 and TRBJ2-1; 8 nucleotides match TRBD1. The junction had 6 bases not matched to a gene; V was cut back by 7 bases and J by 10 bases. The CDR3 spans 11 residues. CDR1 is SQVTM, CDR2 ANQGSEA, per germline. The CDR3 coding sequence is TGCAGCGGCGACCGGGACAGGGAGCAGTTCTTC. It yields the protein CSGDRDREQFF.

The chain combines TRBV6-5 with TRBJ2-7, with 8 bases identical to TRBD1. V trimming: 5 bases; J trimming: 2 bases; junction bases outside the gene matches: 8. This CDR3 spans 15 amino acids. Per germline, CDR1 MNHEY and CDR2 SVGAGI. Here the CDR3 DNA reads TGTGCCAGCAGTCAAGACAGGGGAAGTCCCTACGAGCAGTACTTC. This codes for CASSQDRGSPYEQYF.

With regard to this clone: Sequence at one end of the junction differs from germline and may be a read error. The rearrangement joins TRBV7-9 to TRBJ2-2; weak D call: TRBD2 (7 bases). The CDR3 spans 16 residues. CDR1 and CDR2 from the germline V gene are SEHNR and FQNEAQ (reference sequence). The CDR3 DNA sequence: TGTTCCAGCAGGACTATGCGGGGGCTAAACACCGGGGAGCTGTTTTTT. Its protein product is CSSRTMRGLNTGELFF.

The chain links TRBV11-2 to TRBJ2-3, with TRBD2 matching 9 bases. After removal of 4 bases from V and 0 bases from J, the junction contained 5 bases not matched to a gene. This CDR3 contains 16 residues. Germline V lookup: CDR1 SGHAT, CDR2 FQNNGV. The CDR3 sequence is CASSSGLATSTDTQYF. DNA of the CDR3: TGTGCCAGCAGCTCTGGACTAGCGACTAGCACAGATACGCAGTATTTT. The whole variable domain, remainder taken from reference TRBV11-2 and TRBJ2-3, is EAGVAQSPRYKIIEKRQSVAFWCNPISGHATLYWYQQILGQGPKLLIQFQNNGVVDDSQLPKDRFSAERLKGVDSTLKIQPAKLEDSAVYLCASSSGLATSTDTQYFGPGTRLTVL.

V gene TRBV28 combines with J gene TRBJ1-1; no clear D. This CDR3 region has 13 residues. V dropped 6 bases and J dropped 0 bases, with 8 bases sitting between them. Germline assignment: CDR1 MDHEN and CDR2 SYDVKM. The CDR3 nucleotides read TGTGCCAGCAGCAGGTACCTGAACACTGAAGCTTTCTTT. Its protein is CASSRYLNTEAFF.